Listed here is a single TCR beta chain. Its antigen is unidentified. This sample is part of a study of cytomegalovirus exposure and HLA in healthy donors. Across the study: Unique TCRs from HLA-typed donors, 75 million to 100 million of them, were held in an early data release.

PCR was performed using 60 Vbeta and 13 Jbeta primers. Libraries were prepared by immunoSEQ multiplex PCR; TCRdb keeps only in-frame clonotypes and omits some of them. Found here are over 150,000 clones, roughly 82% of them singletons; the top ten hold about 10%. The CDR3 sequence is 15 residues long. V was shortened by 0 bases and J by 7 bases, with 13 bases between the two germline ends. Germline values: CDR1 SGHRS, CDR2 YFSETQ. Study-wide results and caveats: Investigators reported 150 to 200 TCR beta chains as tied to cytomegalovirus. Previous analysis showed most TCR beta V segments were productive about 87% or about 30% of the time.

The origin of this receptor is a man aged 45-60 years in good health and CMV-seropositive. Sequencing was performed on PBMCs. This chain joins TRBV5-1 and TRBJ1-4, with D maybe TRBD1 (5 bases). This chain's CDR3 is CASSLGGRVGEKLFF. The CDR3 DNA sequence: TGCGCCAGCAGCTTGGGGGGCAGGGTCGGTGAAAAACTGTTTTTT.